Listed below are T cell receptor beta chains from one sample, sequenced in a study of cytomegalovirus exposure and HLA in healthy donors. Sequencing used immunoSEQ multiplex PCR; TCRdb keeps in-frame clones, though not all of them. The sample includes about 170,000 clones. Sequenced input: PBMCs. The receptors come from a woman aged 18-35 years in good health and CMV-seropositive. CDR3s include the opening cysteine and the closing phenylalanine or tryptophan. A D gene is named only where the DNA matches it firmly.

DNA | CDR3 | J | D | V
TGTGCCAGCAGTGAGACAGCCTTTGAATCACCCCTCCACTTT | CASSETAFESPLHF | TRBJ1-6 | - | TRBV27
TGTGCCAGCAGCGACCCGACAGGGGACAATGAGCAGTTCTTC | CASSDPTGDNEQFF | TRBJ2-1 | TRBD1 | TRBV5-4
TGTGCCAGCAGCCCCGGGACAGGGAGAGCCAAAAACATTCAGTACTTC | CASSPGTGRAKNIQYF | TRBJ2-4 | TRBD1 | TRBV9
TGTGCCACCGAGAGCCGGGACTGGTACAATGAGCAGTTCTTC | CATESRDWYNEQFF | TRBJ2-1 | - | TRBV19
TGTGCTAGTGGCAATACAGGGGGGCGGGACACTGAAGCTTTCTTT | CASGNTGGRDTEAFF | TRBJ1-1 | TRBD1 | TRBV12-5
TGTGCCAGCAGTGAAAGACTAGCGGGAGAAAATGAGCAGTTCTTC | CASSERLAGENEQFF | TRBJ2-1 | TRBD2 | TRBV6-1
TGTGCCAGCAGGGCCTCCTACGAGCAGTACTTC | CASRASYEQYF | TRBJ2-7 | - | TRBV28
TGTGCCAGCAGCCTCGGGACTAGCGGGAGGACGTTCGCTGAGCAGTTCTTC | CASSLGTSGRTFAEQFF | TRBJ2-1 | TRBD2 | TRBV7-2
TGCGCCAGCAGTTCTACAGGGGGCCCGGGGGAAAAACTGTTTTTT | CASSSTGGPGEKLFF | TRBJ1-4 | TRBD1 | TRBV5-1
TGTGCCATCTCCGACAAGGAAGATAGCAATCAGCCCCAGCATTTT | CAISDKEDSNQPQHF | TRBJ1-5 | - | TRBV10-3
TGCGCCAGCAGCTTGGAGGGCGGGGGGGACATTCAGTACTTC | CASSLEGGGDIQYF | TRBJ2-4 | TRBD2 | TRBV5-1
TGTGCCAGCAGTCACAGGGACTACGAGCAGTACTTC | CASSHRDYEQYF | TRBJ2-7 | - | TRBV6-1
TGTGCCAGTAGTCGCGACCTACTAGCGGGAGGTCCAGATACGCAGTATTTT | CASSRDLLAGGPDTQYF | TRBJ2-3 | TRBD2 | TRBV19
TGTGCCAGCAGACAGAGCTACGAGCAGTACTTC | CASRQSYEQYF | TRBJ2-7 | - | TRBV6-1
TGTGCCAGCAGTACTTACAGCGGGTTCTACGAGCAGTACTTC | CASSTYSGFYEQYF | TRBJ2-7 | - | TRBV28
TGTGCCAGCAGTGAACTAGCGGGGGGTCAAGATACGCAGTATTTT | CASSELAGGQDTQYF | TRBJ2-3 | TRBD2 | TRBV2
TGTGCCAGCGGGGGGAGATTGAGCACTGAAGCTTTCTTT | CASGGRLSTEAFF | TRBJ1-1 | - | TRBV6-1
TGCGCCAGCAGCTTTAGTGGCACAGATACGCAGTATTTT | CASSFSGTDTQYF | TRBJ2-3 | - | TRBV5-1
TGTGCCAGCTCACCAGTGAGACAGGGGACCTACGAGCAGTACTTC | CASSPVRQGTYEQYF | TRBJ2-7 | TRBD1 | TRBV18
TGCGCCAGCAGCCAAGATGTGTTTTGGGGGGAACCCAACACTGAAGCTTTCTTT | CASSQDVFWGEPNTEAFF | TRBJ1-1 | - | TRBV4-1
TGCGCCAGCAGGGTACAGGGGGGCGGCTATGGCTACACCTTC | CASRVQGGGYGYTF | TRBJ1-2 | TRBD1 | TRBV5-1
TGTGCCGGCTCGCGCAGGGGTTCAGATACGCAGTATTTT | CAGSRRGSDTQYF | TRBJ2-3 | - | TRBV5-4
TGTGCTAGTGGTCAGGGACTAGCGGGAGGGTTTAGCACAGATACGCAGTATTTT | CASGQGLAGGFSTDTQYF | TRBJ2-3 | TRBD2 | TRBV12-5
TGTGCCAGCAGCTTAGCGCTAGCGGCCCCTAATGAGCAGTTCTTC | CASSLALAAPNEQFF | TRBJ2-1 | TRBD2 | TRBV7-6
TGTGCCAGCAGATACGGACAGGGAGGCTTTCTCGAGCAGTACTTC | CASRYGQGGFLEQYF | TRBJ2-7 | TRBD1 | TRBV6-5
TGTGCCAGCAGCGTAGTGGGCGGGAGCCCCTCCGAGCAGTACTTC | CASSVVGGSPSEQYF | TRBJ2-7 | TRBD2 | TRBV9
TGTGCCAGCAGTGACCAGGGTTTCATGAACACTGAAGCTTTCTTT | CASSDQGFMNTEAFF | TRBJ1-1 | - | TRBV2
TGTGCCAGCAGCCCCAGAAGCGGGAAGGCCAAAAACATTCAGTACTTC | CASSPRSGKAKNIQYF | TRBJ2-4 | TRBD2 | TRBV14
TGTGCCACCAGCAGAGGGGGAGAGGACCGAGCTAACTATGGCTACACCTTC | CATSRGGEDRANYGYTF | TRBJ1-2 | - | TRBV15
TGTGCCAGCTCACCGGGACTAGCAGGTGGAGAGACCCAGTACTTC | CASSPGLAGGETQYF | TRBJ2-5 | TRBD2 | TRBV18
TGCAGCGTGGGAAGCGGGAGGACAAACAATGAGCAGTTCTTC | CSVGSGRTNNEQFF | TRBJ2-1 | TRBD2 | TRBV29-1
TGTGCCAGCAGCTTCGGGAAGCAGGGGAGCACAGATACGCAGTATTTT | CASSFGKQGSTDTQYF | TRBJ2-3 | - | TRBV7-9
TGTGCCAGCAGCGGGACAGGACTTCAAGAGACCCAGTACTTC | CASSGTGLQETQYF | TRBJ2-5 | TRBD1 | TRBV5-4
TGCGCCAGCAGCTTACCGGGACTCGAGAGAGGCACTGAAGCTTTCTTT | CASSLPGLERGTEAFF | TRBJ1-1 | - | TRBV5-1
TGTGCCAGCAGTTACTACAGGGTGGGCTACGAGCAGTACTTC | CASSYYRVGYEQYF | TRBJ2-7 | - | TRBV6-5
TGTGCCAGCAAGGAGACGGGTTCACCCCTCCACTTT | CASKETGSPLHF | TRBJ1-6 | - | TRBV6-5
TGTGCCAGCAGTGACGGGGGCGACAATCAGCCCCAGCATTTT | CASSDGGDNQPQHF | TRBJ1-5 | - | TRBV6-4
TGTGCTAGTGAAGGACAGCTCTCCTGGGGGAACACTGAAGCTTTCTTT | CASEGQLSWGNTEAFF | TRBJ1-1 | - | TRBV12-5
TGTGCCAGCAGTTTACCGGGACAGGGGACTGAAGCTTTCTTT | CASSLPGQGTEAFF | TRBJ1-1 | TRBD1 | TRBV28
TGTGCCATCAGTGACTCGCGGGAGGCTGTCGGGGAGCTGTTTTTT | CAISDSREAVGELFF | TRBJ2-2 | TRBD2 | TRBV10-3
TGTGCCTGGAGCCCGGGGGGAGAGACCCAGTACTTC | CAWSPGGETQYF | TRBJ2-5 | TRBD2 | TRBV30
TGTGCCAGCAGCCAACAACAGCCGTCATCTGGAAACACCATATATTTT | CASSQQQPSSGNTIYF | TRBJ1-3 | - | TRBV2